Following are 30 T cell receptor beta chains from one sample sequenced in a study of blood T cell repertoires in COVID-19. Sequenced by immunoSEQ multiplex PCR; TCRdb stores in-frame clones only, minus some. The data show about 400,000 clones, more than 80% seen once. The sequenced sample was peripheral blood. These TCRs come from a woman aged 25-40 years with active or convalescent COVID-19.

V gene TRBV10-3 combines with J gene TRBJ2-1, with TRBD2 as a possible D gene (5 bases). V lost 3 bases to trimming and J lost 8 bases, with 11 bases between them. The CDR3 consists of 13 residues. CDR1 and CDR2 (germline): ENHRY, SYGVKD. CDR3 region: CAISDGDWDEQFF. DNA for the CDR3: TGTGCCATCAGTGACGGGGATTGGGATGAGCAGTTCTTC.

This clone was counted only a few times. Other DNA sequences in the sample encode the same CDR3. The chain employs TRBV7-8 and TRBJ2-3; 7 bases are shared with TRBD1. The CDR3 has 15 amino acids. V was pared by 4 bases and J by 0 bases, with 4 bases of the junction left unmatched. Per the germline V gene, CDR1 is SGHVS and CDR2 is FQNEAQ. The CDR3 DNA follows: TGTGCCAGCAGCTCCCGGACAGGTAGCACAGATACGCAGTATTTT. Translated, it gives CASSSRTGSTDTQYF.

The gene calls are TRBV7-8 and TRBJ2-5; tentatively, D is TRBD1 (5 bases). With 7 bases removed from V and 2 bases from J, the gap between germline ends came to 14 bases. The CDR3 is made up of 14 amino acids. Germline V lookup: CDR1 SGHVS, CDR2 FQNEAQ. The CDR3 nucleotides are TGTGCCAGCACCTCCTCGACAGAGCAAGAGACCCAGTACTTC. As protein: CASTSSTEQETQYF.

The chain joins TRBV11-2 to TRBJ1-4; weak D call: TRBD1 (6 bases). V lost 4 bases and J lost 4, with 13 bases in between. CDR1 is SGHAT, CDR2 FQNNGV, per germline. There are 15 residues in the CDR3. DNA of the CDR3: TGTGCCAGCAGCTCCAACAGGGATGTTAATGAAAAACTGTTTTTT. It encodes CASSSNRDVNEKLFF.

This clone was observed at least ten times. V usage is TRBV6-5 and J usage is TRBJ2-7; 7 bases line up with TRBD1. V dropped 6 bases and J dropped 9; count of bases not matched to a gene: 8. The CDR3 is 12 amino acids. Germline V gene lookup returns CDR1 MNHEY and CDR2 SVGAGI. CDR3 amino acids: CASRPNRGRQYF. The CDR3 nucleotides are TGTGCCAGCAGACCCAACAGGGGTCGGCAGTACTTC.

The V gene is TRBV6-5, the J gene TRBJ2-7, with D tentatively TRBD2 (5 bases). Trimming removed 8 bases at V and 0 bases at J, with 14 bases between. This CDR3 is built from 14 residues. Germline V gene lookup returns CDR1 MNHEY and CDR2 SVGAGI. CDR3 protein: CASSGWRNSYEQYF. CDR3 nucleotides: TGTGCCAGCTCGGGGTGGAGGAACTCCTACGAGCAGTACTTC.

The chain has TRBV20-1 and TRBJ2-3; 7 bases agree with TRBD2. The trim removed 3 bases at V and 2 bases at J, leaving 5 bases unmatched. The CDR3 consists of 14 residues. Germline V gene data show CDR1 as DFQATT and CDR2 as SNEGSKA (reference sequence). CDR3 coding DNA: TGCAGTGCTAGTCTGGCGGGGGACACAGATACGCAGTATTTT. It is translated as CSASLAGDTDTQYF.

The V gene is TRBV5-1, the J gene TRBJ2-2; 7 bases are a match to TRBD1. The CDR3 totals 14 residues. V gave up 6 bases and J gave up 6 bases; unmatched junction bases: 8. Germline CDR1 SGHRS, CDR2 YFSETQ. The CDR3 is CASTPLGGAGELFF. In DNA, the CDR3 is TGCGCCAGCACGCCGTTAGGGGGCGCCGGGGAGCTGTTTTTT.

The table lists this clone with a few counts. The V gene is TRBV10-3, the J gene TRBJ1-2, with 8 bases identical to TRBD1. CDR1 ENHRY and CDR2 SYGVKD come from the germline V gene. V shed 4 bases and J 10 bases; nucleotides not matched to a gene: 14. The CDR3 totals 15 residues. This CDR3 is CAISGGQADLWAYTF. CDR3 DNA sequence: TGTGCCATCAGTGGGGGACAGGCAGACCTATGGGCCTACACCTTC.

The gene calls are TRBV12-3 or TRBV12-4 and TRBJ1-2, with 7 bases that match TRBD1. J lost 5 bases, V lost 7 bases, and 4 bases had no gene match. This CDR3 is 12 amino acids long. The CDR3 DNA is TGTGCCAGCAATAAACAGGGGTATGGCTACACCTTC. Translation gives CASNKQGYGYTF.

The V call is TRBV25-1, the J call TRBJ1-1; D possibly corresponds to TRBD1 (5 bases). The CDR3 has 15 residues. Germline V gene sequence: CDR1 MGHDK, CDR2 SYGVNS. The V end was cut by 1 base, the J end by 3 bases, with 12 bases between. This CDR3 is CASSESRQGDTEAFF. In nucleotides, the CDR3 is TGTGCCAGCAGTGAATCCCGGCAGGGTGACACTGAAGCTTTCTTT.

The V call is TRBV27, the J call TRBJ1-6; a weak D match, TRBD1 (6 bases). Germline assignment: CDR1 MNHEY and CDR2 SMNVEV (reference sequence). Trimming stripped 6 bases from V and 7 bases from J, with 16 bases between. The CDR3 is made up of 15 amino acids. This chain's CDR3 is CASRTDPGANSPLHF. The CDR3, as DNA: TGTGCCAGCAGGACTGATCCAGGGGCCAATTCACCCCTCCACTTT.

The rearrangement uses TRBV15 and TRBJ1-5, with 8 bases aligning to TRBD1. This CDR3 is 15 amino acids long. CDR1 LNHNV and CDR2 YYDKDF come from the germline V gene (reference sequence). Trimming cost V 5 bases and J 3 bases; bases outside gene matches: 6. CDR3 protein: CATSGDRGINQPQHF. CDR3 in DNA: TGTGCCACCAGCGGCGACAGGGGAATCAATCAGCCCCAGCATTTT.

The CDR3 region has the DNA TGTGCCAGCAGTCATCCGCAGGGCGGCACTGAAGCTTTCTTT. This sequence encodes CASSHPQGGTEAFF. The V gene is TRBV6-5, the J gene TRBJ1-1, with a possible D match to TRBD1 (5 bases). CDR1 is MNHEY and CDR2 is SVGAGI in the germline V gene. V was trimmed by 5 bases and J by 4 bases, leaving 14 bases between them. The CDR3 runs to 14 residues.

Concerning this clone itself: Different DNA sequences within this sample yield the same CDR3. This chain connects TRBV3-1 (or the pseudogene TRBV3-2) to TRBJ2-3; TRBD2 matches 10 bases. The CDR3 spans 15 residues. Germline V gene data show CDR1 as LGHDT and CDR2 as YNNKEL (reference sequence). Trimming at V came to 4 bases and at J to 0 bases, leaving 1 base not matched to a gene. CDR3 protein: CASSPTSGSTDTQYF. Written as DNA, the CDR3 is TGTGCCAGCAGCCCGACTAGCGGGAGCACAGATACGCAGTATTTT.

This clone was found a few times. This specimen includes other DNA sequences encoding the same CDR3. The chain has TRBV19 and TRBJ1-4; TRBD1 matches at 7 bases. Germline V gene data show CDR1 as LNHDA and CDR2 as SQIVND (reference sequence). V trimming: 6 bases; J trimming: 7 bases; junction bases outside the gene matches: 8. The CDR3 contains 14 residues. The CDR3 protein is CASSPDRDREKLFF. The DNA of the CDR3 is TGTGCCAGTAGCCCAGACAGGGATCGTGAAAAACTGTTTTTT.

This chain connects TRBV14 to TRBJ1-5; 7 nucleotides line up with TRBD1. With V trimmed by 0 bases and J by 3 bases, 17 bases remained unmatched. Germline V CDR1 and CDR2: SGHDN, FVKESK. The CDR3 sequence is 20 residues long. The CDR3 nucleotides are TGTGCCAGCAGCCAAGAGGGGGCAGGGGGTAGAAGCGGAAACAATCAGCCCCAGCATTTT. Residues: CASSQEGAGGRSGNNQPQHF.

This rearrangement joins TRBV12-3 or TRBV12-4 to TRBJ2-3; the D is unclear. The germline V and J ends were trimmed by 7 bases and 3 bases, with 11 bases remaining between them. The CDR3 is 13 residues long. The CDR3 is CASTYPGTDTQYF. For the CDR3, the DNA is TGTGCCAGCACCTACCCGGGTACAGATACGCAGTATTTT.

The V call is TRBV18, the J call TRBJ2-3; TRBD2 is a possible D gene (5 bases). CDR3 size: 16 residues. Trimming removed 4 bases from V and 4 bases from J, with 18 bases in between. Germline-derived CDR1 and CDR2 are KGHSH and LQKENI. In nucleotides, the CDR3 is TGTGCCAGCTCACTAGGGAGCTACAGACGGGCAGATACGCAGTATTTT. It specifies CASSLGSYRRADTQYF.

The chain combines TRBV10-1 with TRBJ1-2; D not resolved. This CDR3 is 13 amino acids long. Germline V gene sequence: CDR1 WNHNN, CDR2 SYGVQD (reference sequence). V lost 2 bases and J 0 bases, leaving 4 bases between the germline ends. As DNA, the CDR3 is TGCGCCAGCAGTGAGGCGACTAACTATGGCTACACCTTC. This translates into CASSEATNYGYTF.

V gene TRBV2 combines with J gene TRBJ2-1, with 12 bases identical to TRBD2. This CDR3 is 17 amino acids long. The germline V gene has CDR1 SNHLY and CDR2 FYNNEI. With 3 bases clipped from V and 6 bases from J, the junction kept 9 bases outside the gene matches. CDR3 nucleotide sequence: TGTGCCAGCAGTGAGTCCACTAGCGGGAGGAAGGCCAATGAGCAGTTCTTC. It translates to CASSESTSGRKANEQFF.

The chain carries TRBV3-1 (or the pseudogene TRBV3-2) and TRBJ2-7, with 7 bases aligning to TRBD1. This CDR3 has 15 amino acids. In germline, CDR1 is LGHDT, CDR2 YNNKEL (reference sequence). The V gene end was trimmed by 1 base and the J gene end by 6 bases; junction bases not matched to a gene: 9. CDR3 loop: CASSQVWTGALEQYF. DNA for the CDR3: TGTGCCAGCAGCCAAGTCTGGACAGGAGCCCTCGAGCAGTACTTC.

The rearrangement joins TRBV20-1 to TRBJ2-5; D uncertain. Germline V gene data show CDR1 as DFQATT and CDR2 as SNEGSKA (reference sequence). The V end lost 6 bases, the J end lost 5 bases, and 10 bases lay between the germline ends. The length of the CDR3 is 11 residues. The CDR3 loop reads CSADNRETQYF. For the CDR3, the DNA is TGCAGTGCCGATAATCGGGAGACCCAGTACTTC.

The V and J genes are TRBV2 and TRBJ2-4, with 10 bases that match TRBD2. The CDR3 covers 20 residues. With 3 bases clipped from V and 0 bases from J, the junction kept 14 bases outside the gene matches. CDR1 and CDR2 from the germline V gene are SNHLY and FYNNEI. The CDR3 DNA is TGTGCCAGCAGTGAGGGCACGCTAGCGGGGGAAAGACTAGCCAAAAACATTCAGTACTTC. Protein sequence: CASSEGTLAGERLAKNIQYF.

The V gene is TRBV2, the J gene TRBJ2-7, with D maybe TRBD2 (6 bases). Germline V gives CDR1 SNHLY, CDR2 FYNNEI. The CDR3 is 17 residues long. Trimming took off 1 base at V and 2 bases at J, with 18 bases between the two ends. This CDR3 reads CASSEVVVLAGTYEQYF. For the CDR3, the DNA is TGTGCCAGCAGTGAAGTTGTGGTTCTGGCGGGGACCTACGAGCAGTACTTC.

The chain couples TRBV12-3 or TRBV12-4 to TRBJ2-2; D gene unclear. The ends were cut back, 9 bases at V and 7 bases at J, with 12 bases in the middle. The CDR3 consists of 12 residues. The CDR3: CASEVGGGELFF. Here the CDR3 DNA reads TGTGCCAGTGAGGTAGGCGGCGGGGAGCTGTTTTTT.

A single count supports this clone. The chain combines TRBV9 with TRBJ2-7; 9 bases agree with TRBD2. Losses at the gene ends were 1 base for V and 6 bases for J; bases not matched to a gene: 5. The CDR3 extends over 14 amino acids. Germline V gives CDR1 SGDLS, CDR2 YYNGEE. DNA for the CDR3: TGTGCCAGCAGCGTACTAGCGGGATTTTCCGAGCAGTACTTC. Translation: CASSVLAGFSEQYF.

This chain connects TRBV13 to TRBJ1-3; unclear D gene. This CDR3 spans 15 amino acids. CDR1 and CDR2 from the germline V gene are PRHDT and FYEKMQ (reference sequence). The V end was cut by 0 bases, the J end by 0 bases, with 6 bases between. The CDR3 region has the DNA TGTGCCAGCAGCTTAGGTATAGTCTCTGGAAACACCATATATTTT. This translates into CASSLGIVSGNTIYF.

The rearrangement uses TRBV19 and TRBJ1-1, with TRBD1 identical over 8 bases. The ends lost 6 bases at V and 5 bases at J; junction bases unmatched: 11. Looked up from germline, CDR1 is LNHDA and CDR2 is SQIVND (reference sequence). This CDR3 is built from 15 residues. CDR3 in amino acids: CASSLSTGGLTEAFF. CDR3 in DNA: TGTGCCAGTAGCTTGAGTACAGGGGGGTTGACTGAAGCTTTCTTT.

CDR3 loop: CASRGAAYEQYF. The DNA for the CDR3 is TGTGCCAGCAGGGGAGCGGCCTACGAGCAGTACTTC. The chain is built from TRBV6-6 and TRBJ2-7; D possibly corresponds to TRBD2 (5 bases). The germline V gene encodes CDR1 MNHNY and CDR2 SVGAGI (reference sequence). CDR3 length: 12 residues. V shed 6 bases and J shed 2 bases, with 8 bases lying between them.